The entry below gives a single TCR beta chain sequence along with its context. TCRdb's copy holds only in-frame clones and misses some; the assay was immunoSEQ multiplex PCR. The data contain about 97,000 clones, 90% of them singletons. The data are from a study of graft-versus-host responses after intestinal transplantation. On the study more broadly: Transplantation in recipients was multivisceral, liver-intestinal, or isolated intestinal.

Looked up from germline, CDR1 is MNHEY and CDR2 is SVGAGI. CDR3 length equals 15 residues. V was trimmed by 7 bases and J by 0 bases, leaving 15 bases between them. The sample consisted of PBMCs, taken 450 to 460 days after intestinal transplant. The V and J genes are TRBV6-5 and TRBJ1-1; D remains ambiguous. The receptor's source is a human patient who received an intestinal transplant, so some T cells may come from the graft donor. The CDR3 DNA follows: TGTGCCAGCACCGCCCCGACCGTCCTGAACACTGAAGCTTTCTTT. This encodes CASTAPTVLNTEAFF.